This is a list of T cell receptor beta chains from one sample in a study of blood T cell repertoires in COVID-19. TCRdb's copy holds only in-frame clones and misses some; the assay was immunoSEQ multiplex PCR. The table includes approximately 170,000 clones, 84% detected once. What was sequenced was peripheral blood. These receptors were collected from a woman of 80 years or more with COVID-19, enrolled during active disease. Both conserved end residues are part of each CDR3. A D gene is named only where the DNA matches it firmly. Rows give clone size only sometimes, using once, few, many, or a class for an expanded clone.

V	size	J	D	DNA	CDR3
TRBV10-2	.	TRBJ2-2	TRBD2	TGCGCCAGCACCAGGACTAGCGGGACCAACACCGGGGAGCTGTTTTTT	CASTRTSGTNTGELFF
TRBV19	once	TRBJ1-5	TRBD1	TGTGCCAGCGACCTCGGACAGGGGAATAGTCAGCCCCAGCATTTT	CASDLGQGNSQPQHF
TRBV12-3/TRBV12-4	.	TRBJ1-1	TRBD1	TGTGCCAGCAGAATAGGGGGCGGAACTGAAGCTTTCTTT	CASRIGGGTEAFF
TRBV6-4	.	TRBJ1-4	TRBD1	TGTGCCAGAGGCCCCGGGACAGGGGGCCCGGCGGGGGAAAAACTGTTTTTT	CARGPGTGGPAGEKLFF
TRBV2	.	TRBJ2-7	TRBD2	TGTGCCAGCAGTGCTGAGCGGGAAGGCGAGCAGTACTTC	CASSAEREGEQYF
TRBV6-2/TRBV6-3	.	TRBJ2-7	.	TGTGCCAGCAGTTATCTTTACAGGGAACCCGAGCAGTACTTC	CASSYLYREPEQYF
TRBV28	.	TRBJ2-1	TRBD1	TGTGCCAGCAGAGGACAGGCTTACAATGAGCAGTTCTTC	CASRGQAYNEQFF
TRBV5-4	.	TRBJ1-2	.	TGTGCCAGCAGCAACCGGGACAACCATTATGGCTACACCTTC	CASSNRDNHYGYTF
TRBV7-9	.	TRBJ2-5	.	TGTGCCAGCAGTCCTCAGGTGTTGATGAGGACCCAGTACTTC	CASSPQVLMRTQYF
TRBV21-1	.	TRBJ1-3	.	TGTGCCAGCAGCAAAGAAAGGACAGCCAGCTCTGGAAACACCATATATTTT	CASSKERTASSGNTIYF
TRBV19	.	TRBJ2-6	TRBD1	TGTGCCAGTAGTAATCTACAGGGGGCCCACTCTGGGGCCAACGTCCTGACTTTC	CASSNLQGAHSGANVLTF
TRBV7-9	.	TRBJ2-7	TRBD1	TGTGCCAGCAGGGGACAGGGCCCGTCAAGCGAGCAGTACTTC	CASRGQGPSSEQYF
TRBV6-2/TRBV6-3	.	TRBJ2-1	TRBD2	TGTGCCAGCAGCACAAGCGGGAGGCGTGGGTTCTTC	CASSTSGRRGFF
TRBV27	few	TRBJ1-2	.	TGTGCCAGCAGTCCTACCTCCGTTTATGGCTACACCTTC	CASSPTSVYGYTF
TRBV5-1	.	TRBJ2-7	TRBD2	TGCGCCAGCAGCTTGGCCGGGACTAGCTACGAGCAGTACTTC	CASSLAGTSYEQYF
TRBV6-6	.	TRBJ2-1	.	TGTGCCAGCAGTGCAACAGGAACCTACAATGAGCAGTTCTTC	CASSATGTYNEQFF
TRBV10-3	.	TRBJ2-2	TRBD2	TGTGCCATCAGTGAGGTTAGCGGGAGGCCGAACACCGGGGAGCTGTTTTTT	CAISEVSGRPNTGELFF
TRBV27	.	TRBJ2-4	.	TGTGCCAGCACCCCCAGCGGCCAAGCCAAAAACATTCAGTACTTC	CASTPSGQAKNIQYF
TRBV7-9	.	TRBJ2-1	TRBD2	TGTGCCAGCAGTTTTAGCGGGCTGGGCTCCTACAATGAGCAGTTCTTC	CASSFSGLGSYNEQFF
TRBV24-1	.	TRBJ2-7	.	TGTGCCACCAGTGGTGGTAGCAGAGAATCGGTTCTCCACGAGCAGTACTTC	CATSGGSRESVLHEQYF
TRBV4-2	.	TRBJ1-3	.	TGTGCCAGCAGCCAACCCTACGATGTATCTGGAAACACCATATATTTT	CASSQPYDVSGNTIYF
TRBV2	few	TRBJ2-7	.	TGTGCCAGCGCTCGGGGAGATACCTACGAGCAGTACTTC	CASARGDTYEQYF
TRBV15	.	TRBJ2-1	TRBD2	TGTGCCACCAGCAGCATTGCGTTTAGCGGGAGTTCCAATGAGCAGTTCTTC	CATSSIAFSGSSNEQFF
TRBV3-1/TRBV3-2	.	TRBJ1-5	TRBD1	TGTGCCAGCAGCCTAGGACAGGGGATGCAGCCCCAGCATTTT	CASSLGQGMQPQHF
TRBV6-5	.	TRBJ2-1	.	TGTGCCAGCAGTTACTCTAGGGGGATGAGTTTCAATGAGCAGTTCTTC	CASSYSRGMSFNEQFF
TRBV18	.	TRBJ1-2	.	TGTGCCAGCTCACCACCTACCCGGTATTCTATGTTTGGCTACACCTTC	CASSPPTRYSMFGYTF
TRBV4-2	.	TRBJ2-7	.	TGTGCCAGCAGCCAAGATCTGGCAGGGACCTACGAGCAGTACTTC	CASSQDLAGTYEQYF
TRBV25-1	few	TRBJ1-2	TRBD1	TGTGCCAGTACGGGGACAGGGGGACCACTGGTCTATGGCTACACCTTC	CASTGTGGPLVYGYTF
TRBV3-1/TRBV3-2	.	TRBJ2-7	TRBD1	TGTGCCAGCAGCCAAAGGGGCCGGGACAGGGGGCCCTACGAGCAGTACTTC	CASSQRGRDRGPYEQYF
TRBV18	.	TRBJ2-5	.	TGTGCCAGCTCACCGGGGGCAGAGACCCAGTACTTC	CASSPGAETQYF
TRBV19	once	TRBJ1-1	.	TGTGCCAGTAGTATGGAGGGTGGAGCTTTCTTT	CASSMEGGAFF
TRBV10-3	.	TRBJ1-1	.	TGTGCCATCAGTGGGATTGGGGGGGCTGAAGCTTTCTTT	CAISGIGGAEAFF
TRBV19	.	TRBJ2-7	.	TGTGCCAGTAGTACCCAAGGACAGCCCAACTACGAGCAGTACTTC	CASSTQGQPNYEQYF
TRBV19	.	TRBJ2-7	TRBD1	TGTGCCAGTAGTATCCGGGGACAGGGCTACGAGCAGTACTTC	CASSIRGQGYEQYF
TRBV5-1	.	TRBJ2-1	TRBD2	TGCGCCAGCAGCTTGGGACTAGCGGGAGATGAGCAGTTCTTC	CASSLGLAGDEQFF
TRBV20-1	once	TRBJ2-3	.	TGCAGTGCTAGTGTGGCGGTCCTGGATACGCAGTATTTT	CSASVAVLDTQYF
TRBV18	.	TRBJ1-2	TRBD1	TGTGCCAGCTCACCGATATTAGGACAGGGGAAGGATGGCTACACCTTC	CASSPILGQGKDGYTF
TRBV14	.	TRBJ1-3	.	TGTGCCAGCAGCCAAGAAAGATCGGTCTCAGGAAACACCATATATTTT	CASSQERSVSGNTIYF
TRBV4-1	.	TRBJ1-6	.	TGCGCCAGCAGCCAAGATATTAGCTCACCCCTCCACTTT	CASSQDISSPLHF
TRBV5-8	.	TRBJ1-5	.	TGTGCCAGCAGCTTGGGACAGGCGATCAATCAGCCCCAGCATTTT	CASSLGQAINQPQHF
TRBV2	.	TRBJ2-5	.	TGTGCCAGCAGGGGAGGAAACACAGAGACCCAGTACTTC	CASRGGNTETQYF
TRBV9	.	TRBJ2-3	.	TGTGCCAGCAGCGCCCACCCCGGACAACACACAGATACGCAGTATTTT	CASSAHPGQHTDTQYF